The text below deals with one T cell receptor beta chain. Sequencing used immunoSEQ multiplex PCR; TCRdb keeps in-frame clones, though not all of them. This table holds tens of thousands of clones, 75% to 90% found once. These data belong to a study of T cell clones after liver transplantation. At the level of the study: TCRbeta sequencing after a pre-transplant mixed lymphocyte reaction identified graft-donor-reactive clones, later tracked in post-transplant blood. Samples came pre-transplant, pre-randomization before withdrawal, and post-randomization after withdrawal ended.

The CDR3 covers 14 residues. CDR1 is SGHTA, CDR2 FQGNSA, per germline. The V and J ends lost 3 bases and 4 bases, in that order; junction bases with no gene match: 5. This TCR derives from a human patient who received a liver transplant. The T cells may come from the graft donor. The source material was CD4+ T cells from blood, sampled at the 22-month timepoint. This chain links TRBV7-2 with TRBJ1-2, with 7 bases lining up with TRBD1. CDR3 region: CASSFDRESYGYTF. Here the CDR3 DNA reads TGTGCCAGCAGCTTCGACAGGGAGAGCTATGGCTACACCTTC.